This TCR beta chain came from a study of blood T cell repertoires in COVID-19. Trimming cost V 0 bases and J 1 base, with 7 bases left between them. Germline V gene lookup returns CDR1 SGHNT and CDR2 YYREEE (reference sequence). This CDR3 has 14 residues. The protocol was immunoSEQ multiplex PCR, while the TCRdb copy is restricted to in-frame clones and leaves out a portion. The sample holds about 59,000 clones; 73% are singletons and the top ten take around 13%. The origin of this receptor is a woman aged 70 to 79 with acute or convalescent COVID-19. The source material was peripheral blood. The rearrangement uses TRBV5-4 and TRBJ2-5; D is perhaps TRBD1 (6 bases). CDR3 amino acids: CASSLAGVQETQYF. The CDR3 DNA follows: TGTGCCAGCAGCTTGGCAGGGGTCCAAGAGACCCAGTACTTC.